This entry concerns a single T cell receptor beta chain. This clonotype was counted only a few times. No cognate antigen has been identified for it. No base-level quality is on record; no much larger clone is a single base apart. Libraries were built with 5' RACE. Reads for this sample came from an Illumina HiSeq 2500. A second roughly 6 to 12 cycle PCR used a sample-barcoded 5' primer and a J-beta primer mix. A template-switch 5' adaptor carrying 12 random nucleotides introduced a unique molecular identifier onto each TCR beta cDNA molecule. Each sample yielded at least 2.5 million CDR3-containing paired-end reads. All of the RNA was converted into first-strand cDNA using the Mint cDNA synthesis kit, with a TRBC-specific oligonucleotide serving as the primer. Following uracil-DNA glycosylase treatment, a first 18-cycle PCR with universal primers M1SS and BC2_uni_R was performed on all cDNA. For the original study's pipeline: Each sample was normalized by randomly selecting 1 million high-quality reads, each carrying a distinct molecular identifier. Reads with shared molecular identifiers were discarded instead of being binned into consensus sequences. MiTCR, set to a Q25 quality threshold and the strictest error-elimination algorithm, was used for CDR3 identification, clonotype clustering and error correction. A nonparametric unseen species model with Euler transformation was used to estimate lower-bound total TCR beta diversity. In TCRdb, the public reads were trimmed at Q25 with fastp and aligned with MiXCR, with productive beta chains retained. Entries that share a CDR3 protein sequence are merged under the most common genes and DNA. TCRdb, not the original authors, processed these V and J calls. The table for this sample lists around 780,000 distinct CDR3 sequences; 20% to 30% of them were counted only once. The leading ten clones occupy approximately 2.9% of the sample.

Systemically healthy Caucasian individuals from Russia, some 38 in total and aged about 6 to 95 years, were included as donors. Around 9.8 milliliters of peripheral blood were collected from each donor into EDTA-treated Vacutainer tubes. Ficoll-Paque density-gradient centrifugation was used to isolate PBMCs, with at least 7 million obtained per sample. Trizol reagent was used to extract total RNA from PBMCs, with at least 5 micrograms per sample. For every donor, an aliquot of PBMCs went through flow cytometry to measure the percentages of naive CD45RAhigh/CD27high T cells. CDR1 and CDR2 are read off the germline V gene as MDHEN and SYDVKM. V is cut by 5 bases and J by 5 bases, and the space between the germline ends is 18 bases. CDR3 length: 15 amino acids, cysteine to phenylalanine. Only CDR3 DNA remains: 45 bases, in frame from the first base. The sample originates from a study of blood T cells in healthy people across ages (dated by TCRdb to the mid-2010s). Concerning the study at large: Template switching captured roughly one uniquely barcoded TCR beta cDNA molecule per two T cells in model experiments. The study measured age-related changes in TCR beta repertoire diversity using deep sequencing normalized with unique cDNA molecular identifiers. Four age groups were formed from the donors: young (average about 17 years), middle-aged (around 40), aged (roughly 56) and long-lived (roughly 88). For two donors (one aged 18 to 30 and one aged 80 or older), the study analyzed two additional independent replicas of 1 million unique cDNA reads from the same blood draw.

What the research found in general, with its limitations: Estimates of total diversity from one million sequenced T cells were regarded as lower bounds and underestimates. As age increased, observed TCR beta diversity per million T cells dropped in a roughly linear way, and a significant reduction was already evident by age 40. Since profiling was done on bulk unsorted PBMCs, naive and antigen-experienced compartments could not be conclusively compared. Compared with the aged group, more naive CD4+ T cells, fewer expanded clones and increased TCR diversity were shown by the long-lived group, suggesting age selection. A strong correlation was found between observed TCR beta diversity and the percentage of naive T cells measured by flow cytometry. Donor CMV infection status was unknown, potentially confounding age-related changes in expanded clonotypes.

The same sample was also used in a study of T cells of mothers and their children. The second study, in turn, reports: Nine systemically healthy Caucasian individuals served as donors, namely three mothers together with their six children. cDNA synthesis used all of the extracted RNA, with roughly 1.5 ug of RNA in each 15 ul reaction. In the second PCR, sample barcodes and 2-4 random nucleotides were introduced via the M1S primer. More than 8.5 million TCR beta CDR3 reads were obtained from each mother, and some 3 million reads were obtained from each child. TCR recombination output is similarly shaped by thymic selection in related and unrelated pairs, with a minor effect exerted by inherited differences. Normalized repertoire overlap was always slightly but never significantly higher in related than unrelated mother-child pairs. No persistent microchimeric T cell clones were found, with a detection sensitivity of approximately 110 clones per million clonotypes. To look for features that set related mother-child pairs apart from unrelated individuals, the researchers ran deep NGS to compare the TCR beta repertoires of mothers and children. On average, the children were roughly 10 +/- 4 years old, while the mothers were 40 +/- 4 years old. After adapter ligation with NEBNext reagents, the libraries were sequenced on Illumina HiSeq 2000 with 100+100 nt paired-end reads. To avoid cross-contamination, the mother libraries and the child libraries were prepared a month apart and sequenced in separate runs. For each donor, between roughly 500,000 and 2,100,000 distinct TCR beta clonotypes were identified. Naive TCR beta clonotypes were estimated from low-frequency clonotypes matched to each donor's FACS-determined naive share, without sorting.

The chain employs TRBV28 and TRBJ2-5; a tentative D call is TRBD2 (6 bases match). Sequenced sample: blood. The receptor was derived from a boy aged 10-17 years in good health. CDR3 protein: CASSPTLAPQETQYF. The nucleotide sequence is TGTGCCAGCAGTCCCACACTAGCCCCTCAGGAGACCCAGTACTTC.